This TCR beta chain is drawn from a study of shared clonotypes between healthy human individuals. Assay used: immunoSEQ multiplex PCR; TCRdb lists only in-frame clones, some missing. The sample has 2 million to 2.5 million clones, under 95% seen once. Germline CDR1 and CDR2: SGDLS and YYNGEE. The CDR3 covers 14 residues. Trimming shortened V by 4 bases and J by 2 bases, and 12 bases separated the two germline ends. V and J are TRBV9 and TRBJ1-1; TRBD1 is a possible D gene (6 bases). The receptor comes from a man aged 18 to 30 in good health. Some clones in this sample may be carry-over from other donors' samples. Sequencing was performed on naive CD4+ T cells from PBMCs. Subset meaning: CD45RA+ positively selected. CDR3 loop: CASSFRTDNTEAFF. The CDR3 bases are TGTGCCAGCAGCTTCCGGACAGACAACACTGAAGCTTTCTTT.